A single TCR beta chain is shown here with its context. Its antigen is not identified. This sample is drawn from a study of long-term antiretroviral therapy in people with HIV. Germline values: CDR1 MGHDK, CDR2 SYGVNS. The CDR3 totals 13 residues. V was clipped by 3 bases and J by 4 bases, with 7 bases between them. Notes on the study in general: Data on ART adherence, viral resistance or therapy changes were unavailable. Diversity rose after ART but stayed below transplant donor controls.

Researchers ran immunoSEQ v3.0 at survey level. The table came from immunoSEQ multiplex PCR; TCRdb's copy has only in-frame clones and leaves some out. The data hold 24,000 or so clones, with around three quarters observed a single time. Specimen: unsorted PBMCs, collected 1.2 years after starting antiretroviral therapy. This chain links TRBV25-1 with TRBJ1-3; D gene uncertain. The receptor was derived from a woman between 40 and 50 years old with HIV. The CDR3, as DNA: TGTGCCAGCAGTGAGGTGGGGGGAAACACCATATATTTT. Amino acid sequence: CASSEVGGNTIYF.